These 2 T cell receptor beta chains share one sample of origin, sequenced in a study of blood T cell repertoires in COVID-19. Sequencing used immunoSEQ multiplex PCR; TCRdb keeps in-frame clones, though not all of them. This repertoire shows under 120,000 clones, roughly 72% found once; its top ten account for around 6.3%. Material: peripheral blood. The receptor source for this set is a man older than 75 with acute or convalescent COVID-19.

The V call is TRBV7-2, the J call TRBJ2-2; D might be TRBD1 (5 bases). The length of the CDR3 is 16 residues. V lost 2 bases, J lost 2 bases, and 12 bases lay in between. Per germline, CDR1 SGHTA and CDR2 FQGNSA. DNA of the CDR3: TGTGCCAGCAGCTTATTCAGGGCATCAAACACCGGGGAGCTGTTTTTT. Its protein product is CASSLFRASNTGELFF. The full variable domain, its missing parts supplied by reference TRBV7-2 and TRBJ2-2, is GAGVSQSPSNKVTEKGKDVELRCDPISGHTALYWYRQSLGQGLEFLIYFQGNSAPDKSGLPSDRFSAERTGGSVSTLTIQRTQQEDSAVYLCASSLFRASNTGELFFGEGSRLTVL.

CDR3 sequence: CASSSTGYGSPLHF. Here the CDR3 DNA reads TGTGCCAGCAGTTCAACAGGGTACGGTTCACCCCTCCACTTT. This chain uses TRBV28 with TRBJ1-6; tentatively, D is TRBD1 (6 bases). The CDR3 has 14 residues. Trimming removed 4 bases at V and 9 bases at J, with 13 bases between. The germline V gene encodes CDR1 MDHEN and CDR2 SYDVKM. Using reference TRBV28 and TRBJ1-6 for the parts outside the CDR3, the full variable domain is DVKVTQSSRYLVKRTGEKVFLECVQDMDHENMFWYRQDPGLGLRLIYFSYDVKMKEKGDIPEGYSVSREKKERFSLILESASTNQTSMYLCASSSTGYGSPLHFGNGTRLTVT.